Listed below are T cell receptor beta chains from one sample, sequenced in a study of blood T cell repertoires in COVID-19. Method: immunoSEQ multiplex PCR; TCRdb's copy keeps in-frame clones and lacks some. The repertoire consists of 350,000 to 400,000 clones, with roughly 92% occurring once and the leading ten covering 0.86%. The specimen sequenced was PBMCs or T cells enriched from blood (not recorded which). The receptors here all came from a middle-aged woman who had been exposed to COVID-19. Both conserved end residues are part of each CDR3.

v_call	j_call	cdr3_aa
TRBV30	TRBJ2-1	CAWSVTTGTGSSYNEQFF
TRBV30	TRBJ2-1	CAWTGLTLGYNEQFF
TRBV19	TRBJ2-1	CASSMGGYEQFF
TRBV7-6	TRBJ1-5	CASSPRTGGNQPQHF
TRBV24-1	TRBJ1-1	CATGLGAEAFF
TRBV5-4	TRBJ2-3	CASSLKAGGTDTQYF
TRBV3-1/TRBV3-2	TRBJ2-5	CASSHGRGPEQTQYF
TRBV2	TRBJ2-7	CASSGTTYEQYF
TRBV7-7	TRBJ2-1	CASSFGGSPYNEQFF
TRBV5-5	TRBJ2-7	CASSFYYDYEQYF
TRBV29-1	TRBJ2-2	CSAASSASELFF
TRBV19	TRBJ2-7	CASSMWYSGRAVEQYF
TRBV5-6	TRBJ1-3	CASSLLAPTGSGNTIYF
TRBV6-4	TRBJ1-5	CASSDTGGYNQPQHF
TRBV5-6	TRBJ2-7	CASSLGTQGVYGEQYF
TRBV29-1	TRBJ1-1	CSFAGGVKGEGRTEAFF
TRBV7-2	TRBJ2-3	CASSPGHATDTQYF
TRBV27	TRBJ1-3	CASRRLNSGNTIYF
TRBV10-1	TRBJ1-1	CASRATGANTEAFF
TRBV5-1	TRBJ2-5	CASSLGSHQETQYF
TRBV18	TRBJ1-1	CASSPRANTEAFF
TRBV7-9	TRBJ1-4	CASTSSTHEKLFF
TRBV27	TRBJ2-5	CASRAPYQETQYF
TRBV7-2	TRBJ1-4	CASSFRGRANEKLFF
TRBV19	TRBJ1-2	CASSRRGQVYYGYTF
TRBV2	TRBJ1-2	CASSSGQANYGYTF
TRBV28	TRBJ1-2	CASSSGLFFTF
TRBV11-1	TRBJ2-7	CASRLPGGNEQYF
TRBV7-8	TRBJ1-5	CASSLGGRSNQPQHF
TRBV7-2	TRBJ2-5	CASSFGPPGGGQETQYF
TRBV7-2	TRBJ2-1	CASSLVGGTGGGNEQFF
TRBV20-1	TRBJ2-7	CSAIQREQYF
TRBV19	TRBJ2-5	CASSAPGTGWLETQYF
TRBV9	TRBJ1-1	CASSARQYTEAFF
TRBV5-1	TRBJ1-1	CASSLAGGRMNTEAFF
TRBV24-1	TRBJ2-1	CATSDHHRGNPPNEQFF
TRBV3-1/TRBV3-2	TRBJ2-5	CASSQGGGLAGIQETQYF
TRBV9	TRBJ2-2	CASSVGSDTGELFF
TRBV5-6	TRBJ2-7	CASSSVDNYEQYF
TRBV30	TRBJ1-2	CAWGQYGYTF
TRBV2	TRBJ2-1	CASSDGLAGTYNEQFF
TRBV4-3	TRBJ1-6	CASSQGQGYSPLHF
TRBV3-1/TRBV3-2	TRBJ2-7	CASSPPRGRYEQYF
TRBV2	TRBJ1-6	CASSEAAGAYSPLHF
TRBV9	TRBJ1-4	CASSAATGSTNEKLFF
TRBV29-1	TRBJ1-1	CSALTGLGTEAFF
TRBV29-1	TRBJ1-2	CSVQQGDFGYTF
TRBV14	TRBJ2-1	CASSQSGYNEQFF
TRBV5-1	TRBJ1-1	CASSLIGQGAEAFF
TRBV12-3/TRBV12-4	TRBJ1-6	CASSFSPRSPLHF
TRBV20-1	TRBJ1-4	CSADRDEKLFF
TRBV18	TRBJ1-4	CASSPPGAGGEKLFF
TRBV19	TRBJ1-5	CASSIRQGGRSNQPQHF